This T cell receptor (beta chain) originates from a study of blood T cell repertoires in COVID-19 (dated by TCRdb to the early 2020s). About the study as a whole: Samples covering the acute and convalescent phases of COVID-19 were provided by collaborators in the United States, Italy and Spain. Sample metadata almost always included a de-identified subject ID, COVID-19 status, age in years and sex. The prospective study material was composed of cDNA or gDNA derived from T cells, B-cell-depleted T cells, or PBMCs. Subjects who had been exposed to COVID-19, were actively infected with it, or had recovered from it provided the deeply sampled blood TCRbeta repertoires that made up the dataset. Where available, HLA class I and class II types were taken from metadata supplied by the sample provider and were not determined by assay-based typing. The repertoires were released in a freely available public database intended as a resource for research on the immune response to SARS-CoV-2. Samples came from the ongoing ImmuneRACE study (first 160 participants) plus 1,254 subjects from 6 global collaborators.

On this clone: There is no known antigen for this receptor. No much larger clonotype is one base removed from it; base qualities were not supplied.

Summary of the overall study and its limitations: Clinical and demographic metadata were provided uncurated, with the amount varying by source and participant.

The immunoSEQ Assay, a bias-controlled multiplex PCR, was used to amplify TCRbeta CDR3 regions from genomic DNA. Per the source publication's procedure: Nucleated cell counts per sample were estimated from amplification of reference gene primers within the assay. To quantify the absolute abundance of each unique TCRbeta CDR3 rearrangement, sequence reads were collapsed and filtered. For each sample, productive Simpson clonality was calculated as the square root of Simpson's diversity index over productive rearrangements. Here the immuneACCESS table is served through TCRdb, limited to in-frame sequences with V and J called. Missing clones are a known gap in these copies; in checked studies unresolved V genes cover under half, and the rest lacks a known reason. V, J and clone size reflect that table, while D and trimming were determined from the DNA. The sample data list about 210,000 clones, and around four fifths of these were observed just once. Around 9% of the sample is in the top ten clones.

Relative to germline, V is missing 1 base and J is missing 8 bases, with 13 bases of the junction outside any gene match. From the cysteine through the phenylalanine, the CDR3 covers 15 amino acids. The only DNA kept is the CDR3, 45 bases in frame from the first base. CDR1 SQVTM and CDR2 ANQGSEA are derived from the germline V gene. Enrolling through a virtual design, the prospective study's participants ranged in age from about 18 to 100 years and lived across 20 to 30 United States geographic areas. Cohort assignment in the prospective study relied on participant-reported clinical history from a screening survey and a study questionnaire. Recovered participants in ImmuneRACE Cohort 3 were defined as having two consecutive negative NP/OP PCR tests, clearance from a healthcare professional, or resolution of symptoms. Mobile phlebotomists in the prospective study collected whole blood, serum and a nasopharyngeal or oropharyngeal swab from every participant. Prospective study participants could optionally give additional blood draws and questionnaires over a roughly 2-month period. Before DNA extraction, blood samples from the prospective study were shipped at room temperature or frozen.

The receptor chain draws on TRBV29-1 and TRBJ1-2, and TRBD1 matches 7 of the central bases. The sample taken for sequencing was PBMCs or T cells enriched from blood (not recorded which). This clonotype was obtained from a man aged 40-55 years who had recovered from COVID-19. The nucleotides are TGCAGCGTTGAAGTCGGGCTAAGGGGGCGCGGGGGCTACACCTTC. Its translation reads: CSVEVGLRGRGGYTF.